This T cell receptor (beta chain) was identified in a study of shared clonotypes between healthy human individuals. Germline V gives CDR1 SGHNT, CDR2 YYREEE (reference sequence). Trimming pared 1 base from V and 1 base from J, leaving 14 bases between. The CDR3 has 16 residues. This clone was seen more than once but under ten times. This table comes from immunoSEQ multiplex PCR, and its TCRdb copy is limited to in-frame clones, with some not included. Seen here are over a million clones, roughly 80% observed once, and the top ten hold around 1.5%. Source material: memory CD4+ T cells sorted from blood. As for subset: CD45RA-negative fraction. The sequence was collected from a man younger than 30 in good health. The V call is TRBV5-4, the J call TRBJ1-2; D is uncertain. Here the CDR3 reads CASSLTVGRLNYGYTF. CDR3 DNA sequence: TGTGCCAGCAGCTTGACTGTTGGACGGCTTAACTATGGCTACACCTTC.